This T cell receptor (beta chain) stems from a study of shared clonotypes between healthy human individuals. Replicate PCRs from sorted subsets contained roughly 200 ng DNA, which is around 30,000 T cell genomes. Clones were read by immunoSEQ multiplex PCR, and TCRdb kept only the in-frame ones, dropping some. The data show about 1.5 million clones, with 98% seen just once and roughly 0.45% held by the top ten. Regarding this clone: Its antigen is as yet unknown.

General study points: Across subsets, estimated richness was generally greater for naive than for memory populations.

Germline V gene data show CDR1 as SGHDT and CDR2 as YYEEEE. V gave up 4 bases and J gave up 4 bases; unmatched junction bases: 6. The CDR3 is made up of 14 amino acids. The receptor comes from a man aged 30 to 39 in good health. The chain recombines TRBV5-6 with TRBJ2-5, with 8 positions matching TRBD1. The sequencing input was naive CD4+ T cells sorted from blood. Subset described: CD45RA+ positively selected. The CDR3 DNA reads as TGTGCCAGCAGCCCGGCAGGGGGCGGAGAGACCCAGTACTTC. It encodes CASSPAGGGETQYF.